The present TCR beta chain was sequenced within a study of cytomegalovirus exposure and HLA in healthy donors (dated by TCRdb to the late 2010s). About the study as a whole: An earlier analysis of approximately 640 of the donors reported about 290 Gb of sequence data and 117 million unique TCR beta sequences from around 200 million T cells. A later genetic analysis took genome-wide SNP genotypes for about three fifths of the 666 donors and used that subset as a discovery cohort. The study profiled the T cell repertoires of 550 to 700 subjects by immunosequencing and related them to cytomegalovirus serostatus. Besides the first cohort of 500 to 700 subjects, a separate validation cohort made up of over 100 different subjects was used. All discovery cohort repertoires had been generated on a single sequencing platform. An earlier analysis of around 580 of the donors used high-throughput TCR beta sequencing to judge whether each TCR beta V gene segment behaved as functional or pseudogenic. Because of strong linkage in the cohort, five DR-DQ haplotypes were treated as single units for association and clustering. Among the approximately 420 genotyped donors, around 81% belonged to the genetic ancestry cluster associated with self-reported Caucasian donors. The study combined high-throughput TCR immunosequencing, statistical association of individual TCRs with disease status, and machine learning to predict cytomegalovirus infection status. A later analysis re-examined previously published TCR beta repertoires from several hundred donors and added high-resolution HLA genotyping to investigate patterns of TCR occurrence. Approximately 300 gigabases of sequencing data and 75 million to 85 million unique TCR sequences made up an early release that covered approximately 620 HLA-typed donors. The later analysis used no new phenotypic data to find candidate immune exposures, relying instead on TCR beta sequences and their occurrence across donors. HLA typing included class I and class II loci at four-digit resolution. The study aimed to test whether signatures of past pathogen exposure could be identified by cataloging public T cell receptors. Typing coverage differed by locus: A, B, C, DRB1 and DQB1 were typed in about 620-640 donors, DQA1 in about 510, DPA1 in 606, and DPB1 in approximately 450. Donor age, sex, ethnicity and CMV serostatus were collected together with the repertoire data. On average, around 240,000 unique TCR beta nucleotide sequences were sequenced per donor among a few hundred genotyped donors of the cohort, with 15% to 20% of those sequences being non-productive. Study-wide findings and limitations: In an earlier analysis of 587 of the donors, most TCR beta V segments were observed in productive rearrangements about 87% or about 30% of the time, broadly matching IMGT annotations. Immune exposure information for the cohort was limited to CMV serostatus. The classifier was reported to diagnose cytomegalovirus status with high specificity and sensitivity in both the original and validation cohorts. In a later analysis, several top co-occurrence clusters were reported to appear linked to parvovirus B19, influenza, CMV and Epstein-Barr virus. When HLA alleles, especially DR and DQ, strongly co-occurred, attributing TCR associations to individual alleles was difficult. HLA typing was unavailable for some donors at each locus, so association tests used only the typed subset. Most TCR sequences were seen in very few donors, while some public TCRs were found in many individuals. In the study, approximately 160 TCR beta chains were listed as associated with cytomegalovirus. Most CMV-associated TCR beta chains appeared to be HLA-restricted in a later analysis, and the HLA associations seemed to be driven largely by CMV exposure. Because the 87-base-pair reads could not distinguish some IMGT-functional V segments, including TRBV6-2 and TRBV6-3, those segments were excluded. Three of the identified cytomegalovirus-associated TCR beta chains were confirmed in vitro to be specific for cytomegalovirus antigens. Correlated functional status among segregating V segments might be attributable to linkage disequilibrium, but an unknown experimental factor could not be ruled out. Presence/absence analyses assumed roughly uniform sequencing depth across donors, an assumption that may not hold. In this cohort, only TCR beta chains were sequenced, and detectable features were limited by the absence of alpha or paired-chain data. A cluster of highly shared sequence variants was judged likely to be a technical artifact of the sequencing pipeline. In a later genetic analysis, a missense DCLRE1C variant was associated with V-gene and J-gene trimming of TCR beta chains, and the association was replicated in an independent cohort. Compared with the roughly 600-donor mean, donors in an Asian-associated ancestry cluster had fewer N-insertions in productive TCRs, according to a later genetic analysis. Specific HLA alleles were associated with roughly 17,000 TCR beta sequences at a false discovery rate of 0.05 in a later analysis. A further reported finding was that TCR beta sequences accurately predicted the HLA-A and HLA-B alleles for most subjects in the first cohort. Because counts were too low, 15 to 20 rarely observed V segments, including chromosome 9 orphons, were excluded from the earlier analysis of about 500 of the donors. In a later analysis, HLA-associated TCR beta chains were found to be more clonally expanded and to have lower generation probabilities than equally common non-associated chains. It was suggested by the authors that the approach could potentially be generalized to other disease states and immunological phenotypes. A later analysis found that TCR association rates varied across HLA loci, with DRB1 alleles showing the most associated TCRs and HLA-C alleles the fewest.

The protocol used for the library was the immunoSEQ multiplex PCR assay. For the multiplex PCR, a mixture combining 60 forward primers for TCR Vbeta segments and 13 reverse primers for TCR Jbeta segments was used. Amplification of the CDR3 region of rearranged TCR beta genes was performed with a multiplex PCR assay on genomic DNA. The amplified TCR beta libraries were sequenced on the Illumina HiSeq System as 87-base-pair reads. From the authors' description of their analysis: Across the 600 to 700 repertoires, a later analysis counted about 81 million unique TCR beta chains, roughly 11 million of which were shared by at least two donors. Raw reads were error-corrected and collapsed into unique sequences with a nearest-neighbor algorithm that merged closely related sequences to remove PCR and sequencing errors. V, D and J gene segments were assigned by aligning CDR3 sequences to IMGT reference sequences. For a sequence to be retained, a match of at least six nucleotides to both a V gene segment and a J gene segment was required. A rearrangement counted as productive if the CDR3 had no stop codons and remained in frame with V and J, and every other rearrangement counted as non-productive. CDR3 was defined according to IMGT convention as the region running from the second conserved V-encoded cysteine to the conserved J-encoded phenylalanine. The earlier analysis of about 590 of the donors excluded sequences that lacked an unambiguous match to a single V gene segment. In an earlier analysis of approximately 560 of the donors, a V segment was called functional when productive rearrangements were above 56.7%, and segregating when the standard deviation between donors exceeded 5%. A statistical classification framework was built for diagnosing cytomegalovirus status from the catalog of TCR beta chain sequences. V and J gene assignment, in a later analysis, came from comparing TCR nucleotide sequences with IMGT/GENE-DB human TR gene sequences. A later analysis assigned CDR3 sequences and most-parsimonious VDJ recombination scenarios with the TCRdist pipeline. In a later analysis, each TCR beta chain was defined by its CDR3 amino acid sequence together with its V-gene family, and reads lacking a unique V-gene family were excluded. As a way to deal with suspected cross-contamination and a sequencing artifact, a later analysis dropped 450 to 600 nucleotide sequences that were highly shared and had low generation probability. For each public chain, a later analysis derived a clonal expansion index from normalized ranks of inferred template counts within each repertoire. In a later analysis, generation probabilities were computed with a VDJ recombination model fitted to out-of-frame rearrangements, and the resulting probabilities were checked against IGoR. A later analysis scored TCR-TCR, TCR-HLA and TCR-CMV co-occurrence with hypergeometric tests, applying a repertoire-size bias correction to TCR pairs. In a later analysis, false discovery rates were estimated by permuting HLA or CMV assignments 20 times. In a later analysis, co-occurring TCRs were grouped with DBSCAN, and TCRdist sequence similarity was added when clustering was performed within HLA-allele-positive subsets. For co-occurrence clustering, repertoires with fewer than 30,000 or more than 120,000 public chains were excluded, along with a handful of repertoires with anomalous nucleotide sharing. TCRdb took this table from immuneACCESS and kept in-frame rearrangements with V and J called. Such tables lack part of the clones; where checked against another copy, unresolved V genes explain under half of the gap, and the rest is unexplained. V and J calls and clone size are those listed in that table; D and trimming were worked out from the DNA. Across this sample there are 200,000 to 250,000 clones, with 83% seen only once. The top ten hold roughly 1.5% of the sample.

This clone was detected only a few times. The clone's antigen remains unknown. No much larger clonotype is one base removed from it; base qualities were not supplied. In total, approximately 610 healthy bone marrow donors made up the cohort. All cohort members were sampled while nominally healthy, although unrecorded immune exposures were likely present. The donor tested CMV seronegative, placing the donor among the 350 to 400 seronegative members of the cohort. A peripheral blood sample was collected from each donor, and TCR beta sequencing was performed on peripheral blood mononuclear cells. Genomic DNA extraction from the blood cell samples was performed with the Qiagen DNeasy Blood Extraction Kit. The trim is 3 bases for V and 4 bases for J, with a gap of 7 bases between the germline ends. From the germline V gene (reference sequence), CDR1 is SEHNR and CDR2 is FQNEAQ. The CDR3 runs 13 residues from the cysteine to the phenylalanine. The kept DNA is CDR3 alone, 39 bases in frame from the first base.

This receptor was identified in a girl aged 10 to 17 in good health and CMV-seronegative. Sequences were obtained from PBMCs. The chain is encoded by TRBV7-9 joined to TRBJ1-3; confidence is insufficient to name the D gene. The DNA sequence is TGTGCCAGCAGCTTTACAGACGGAAACACCATATATTTT. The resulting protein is CASSFTDGNTIYF.